This T cell receptor beta chain was identified during a study of early T cells in non-severe SARS-CoV-2 infection. Attachment of unique molecular identifiers was made to individual cDNA molecules. TCRdb used MiXCR to reprocess the 5' RACE reads, holding one entry per CDR3 protein. The sample lists around 50,000 distinct CDR3 sequences, around a tenth occurring once. V was pared by 0 bases and J by 3 bases, with 12 bases of the junction left unmatched. Looked up from germline, CDR1 is MNHEY and CDR2 is SMNVEV (reference sequence). The CDR3 is made up of 20 amino acids. Points on this clonotype: Its antigen is unknown.

The study's findings and limits: VDJdb matches were skewed toward anti-spike CD8 T cell responses.

This rearrangement joins TRBV27 to TRBJ2-3; 13 bases are a match to TRBD2. The clonotype originates from an adult who was a healthcare worker with PCR-confirmed SARS-CoV-2 infection or an uninfected control (not recorded which). Material for sequencing was whole blood. CDR3 DNA sequence: TGTGCCAGCAGTTTATCCACACCGGGCCAACTAGCGGGGGGGACAGATACGCAGTATTTT. It yields the protein CASSLSTPGQLAGGTDTQYF.